Following are 10 T cell receptor beta chains from one sample sequenced in a study of CD8 T cells in Susac syndrome. The RNA input was about 0.5 to 1 ug, and it was reverse transcribed with random hexamers. TCRdb re-called the immunoSEQ multiplex PCR reads through MiXCR, storing one row per CDR3 protein. Of more than 80,000 distinct CDR3 sequences in the sample, roughly 94% were seen once. Sequences were obtained from CD8+ T cells from PBMCs. These receptor sequences come from a human donor with Susac syndrome.

The chain uses TRBV7-9 and TRBJ1-2; TRBD1 matches at 9 bases. Germline lookup yields CDR1 SEHNR and CDR2 FQNEAQ (reference sequence). J was trimmed by 4 bases and V by 6 bases; bases with no gene match: 6. The CDR3 covers 14 residues. CDR3 region: CASRGDRVGYGYTF. Here the CDR3 DNA reads TGTGCCAGCAGGGGGGACAGGGTGGGCTATGGCTACACCTTC.

The CDR3: CASSLAFGRGETQYF. The CDR3 DNA reads as TGTGCCAGCAGCTTGGCCTTTGGGCGGGGAGAGACCCAGTACTTC. This chain joins TRBV11-3 and TRBJ2-5; TRBD2 might be the D (6 bases). The germline V gene has CDR1 SGHNT and CDR2 YENEEA. The CDR3 has 15 amino acids. Trimming shortened V by 3 bases and J by 4 bases, and 15 bases separated the two germline ends.

The chain combines TRBV20-1 with TRBJ1-1; D call uncertain. Germline V gene lookup returns CDR1 DFQATT and CDR2 SNEGSKA (reference sequence). V lost 3 bases and J lost 11, with 10 bases in between. There are 10 residues in the CDR3. CDR3 amino acids: CSASYGLAFF. For the CDR3, the DNA is TGCAGTGCTAGCTATGGGTTGGCTTTCTTT.

There are a few counts of this clonotype. The chain has TRBV6-1 and TRBJ2-2; a weak D match, TRBD2 (6 bases). CDR1 is MNHNS, CDR2 SASEGT, per germline. The CDR3 has 11 residues. As DNA, the CDR3 is TGTGCGGGACTTACCGCCGGGGAGCTGTTTTTT. Translating gives CAGLTAGELFF.

V gene TRBV29-1 combines with J gene TRBJ2-1, with D maybe TRBD1 (5 bases). The CDR3 covers 16 residues. The germline V gene has CDR1 SQVTM and CDR2 ANQGSEA. The V and J ends lost 2 bases and 0 bases respectively, with 14 bases between them. CDR3 bases: TGCAGCGTTGAATCTTTCAGACAGCCCTCCTACAATGAGCAGTTCTTC. Residues: CSVESFRQPSYNEQFF.

The chain couples TRBV20-1 to TRBJ2-5, with no clear D. In germline, CDR1 is DFQATT, CDR2 SNEGSKA (reference sequence). The V end lost 1 base, the J end lost 5 bases, and 14 bases lay between the germline ends. CDR3 length equals 14 residues. CDR3 residues: CSARGVTPWETQYF. The CDR3 DNA follows: TGCAGTGCTAGAGGAGTTACCCCGTGGGAGACCCAGTACTTC.

The chain combines TRBV29-1 with TRBJ1-2; 7 bases are a match to TRBD1. The length of the CDR3 is 13 residues. Germline V CDR1 and CDR2: SQVTM, ANQGSEA. The trim removed 3 bases at V and 4 bases at J, leaving 5 bases unmatched. The DNA for the CDR3 is TGCAGCGTTGACACTGGACAGGCCTATGGCTACACCTTC. Translating it yields CSVDTGQAYGYTF.

The rearrangement links TRBV12-3 or TRBV12-4 to TRBJ2-5, with 9 bases aligning to TRBD2. The CDR3 is made up of 14 amino acids. The V gene end was trimmed by 6 bases and the J gene end by 4 bases; junction bases not matched to a gene: 6. As DNA, the CDR3 is TGTGCCAGCAGACCCGGGACTAGCCGAGAGACCCAGTACTTC. Translation: CASRPGTSRETQYF.

V is TRBV11-2 and J is TRBJ2-3; maybe TRBD2 (5 bases). Trimming cost V 6 bases and J 7 bases, with 20 bases left between them. CDR3 length equals 15 residues. Germline V gene lookup returns CDR1 SGHAT and CDR2 FQNNGV. The CDR3 here is CASSYYSDPGNTQYF. The CDR3 nucleotides are TGTGCCAGCAGTTATTACTCCGACCCGGGGAATACGCAGTATTTT.

The table lists this clonotype with a few counts. The chain is built from TRBV6-2 or TRBV6-3 and TRBJ2-7; a weak D match, TRBD2 (5 bases). This CDR3 has 11 amino acids. Trimming removed 6 bases at V and 6 bases at J, with 9 bases between. Germline V lookup: CDR1 MNHEY, CDR2 SVGEGT. Written as DNA, the CDR3 is TGTGCCAGCAGGACCGGGGTCGAGCAGTACTTC. Its translation is CASRTGVEQYF.